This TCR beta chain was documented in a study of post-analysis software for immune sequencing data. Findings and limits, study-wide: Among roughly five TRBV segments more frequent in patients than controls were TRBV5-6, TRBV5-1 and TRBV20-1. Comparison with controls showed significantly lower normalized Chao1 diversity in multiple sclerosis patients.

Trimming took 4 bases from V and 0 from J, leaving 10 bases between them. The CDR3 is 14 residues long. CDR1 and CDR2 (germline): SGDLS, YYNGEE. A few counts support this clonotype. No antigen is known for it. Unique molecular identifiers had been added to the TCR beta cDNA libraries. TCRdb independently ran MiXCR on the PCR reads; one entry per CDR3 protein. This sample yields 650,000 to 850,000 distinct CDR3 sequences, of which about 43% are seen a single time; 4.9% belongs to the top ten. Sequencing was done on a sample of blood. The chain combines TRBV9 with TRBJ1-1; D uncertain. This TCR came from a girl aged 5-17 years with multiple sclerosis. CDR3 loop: CASSQGRLNTEAFF. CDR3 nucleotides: TGTGCCAGCAGCCAAGGCCGGCTGAACACTGAAGCTTTCTTT.